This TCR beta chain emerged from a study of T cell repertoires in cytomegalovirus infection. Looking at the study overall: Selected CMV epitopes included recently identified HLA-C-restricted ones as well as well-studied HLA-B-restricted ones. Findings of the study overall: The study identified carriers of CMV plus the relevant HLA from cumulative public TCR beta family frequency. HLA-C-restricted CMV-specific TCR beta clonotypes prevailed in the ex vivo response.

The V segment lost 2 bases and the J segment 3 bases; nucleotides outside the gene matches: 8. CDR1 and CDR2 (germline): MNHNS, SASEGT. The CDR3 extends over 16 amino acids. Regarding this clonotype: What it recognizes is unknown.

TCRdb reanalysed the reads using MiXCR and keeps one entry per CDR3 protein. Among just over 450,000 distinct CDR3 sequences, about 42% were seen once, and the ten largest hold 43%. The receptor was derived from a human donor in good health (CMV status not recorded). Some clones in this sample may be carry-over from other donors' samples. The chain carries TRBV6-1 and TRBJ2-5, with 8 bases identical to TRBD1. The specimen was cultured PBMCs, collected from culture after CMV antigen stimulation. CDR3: CASSEWTGSPEETQYF. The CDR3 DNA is TGTGCCAGCAGTGAATGGACAGGGTCACCGGAAGAGACCCAGTACTTC.